The rows below give T cell receptor beta chains drawn from one sample of a study of blood T cell dynamics during melanoma immunotherapy. The repertoire was sequenced with immunoSEQ multiplex PCR; TCRdb's copy has only in-frame clones and lacks some. The table has more than 10,000 clones, under 90% seen once. The sample consisted of blood, taken from a patient treated with checkpoint blockade. These TCRs come from a human donor with melanoma. CDR3s include the opening cysteine and the closing phenylalanine or tryptophan. The order of the fields is clone size, V gene, D gene, J gene, CDR3 protein, CDR3 DNA. D genes are given only for firm matches. Size is omitted from some rows. Given values are once, few, many or a class for expanded clones.

>few|TRBV7-3|-|TRBJ1-1
CASSSGPNTEAFF
TGTGCCAGCAGCTCCGGGCCAAACACTGAAGCTTTCTTT
>-|TRBV4-2|-|TRBJ2-2
CASSQDGWRTQHTGELFF
TGTGCCAGCAGCCAAGATGGGTGGCGTACCCAGCACACCGGGGAGCTGTTTTTT
>-|TRBV29-1|-|TRBJ1-4
CSGRRSTNEKLFF
TGCAGCGGCAGACGGAGTACTAACGAAAAACTGTTTTTT
>-|TRBV9|TRBD1|TRBJ2-5
CASSSSGQVQETQYF
TGTGCCAGCAGTTCGTCGGGACAGGTCCAAGAGACCCAGTACTTC
>few|TRBV18|-|TRBJ1-5
CASRPQGDNQPQHF
TGTGCCAGCCGCCCTCAGGGAGACAATCAGCCCCAGCATTTT
>-|TRBV29-1|TRBD1|TRBJ2-5
CSVLTGQGLTQYF
TGCAGCGTACTTACGGGACAGGGATTGACCCAGTACTTC
>-|TRBV7-9|-|TRBJ1-3
CASSSEWTISGNTIYF
TGTGCCAGCAGCTCTGAGTGGACAATCTCTGGAAACACCATATATTTT
>-|TRBV7-3|TRBD2|TRBJ2-1
CASSPGLAANEQFF
TGTGCCAGCAGCCCAGGACTAGCGGCCAATGAGCAGTTCTTC
>-|TRBV2|-|TRBJ2-2
CASSERSGVNTGELFF
TGTGCCAGCAGTGAACGGAGCGGAGTTAACACCGGGGAGCTGTTTTTT
>-|TRBV6-5|TRBD1|TRBJ1-5
CASSYARGANQPQHF
TGTGCCAGCAGTTACGCCAGGGGGGCTAATCAGCCCCAGCATTTT
>-|TRBV5-1|TRBD1|TRBJ2-2
CASSSGTANTGELFF
TGTGCCAGCAGCTCCGGGACAGCGAACACCGGGGAGCTGTTTTTT
>-|TRBV28|-|TRBJ2-1
CAIGPPLHNNEQFF
TGTGCCATCGGGCCTCCCCTTCACAACAATGAGCAGTTCTTC
>-|TRBV7-3|-|TRBJ2-5
CASSLDGKETQYF
TGTGCCAGCAGCTTAGATGGCAAAGAGACCCAGTACTTC
>-|TRBV14|TRBD1|TRBJ1-1
CASSRQGAVGTEAFF
TGTGCCAGCAGTAGACAGGGCGCGGTGGGCACTGAAGCTTTCTTT
>-|TRBV19|-|TRBJ1-6
CASQGLDSPLHF
TGTGCCAGTCAAGGGTTGGATTCACCCCTCCACTTT
>-|TRBV6-6|-|TRBJ2-7
CASSYSAGASYEQYF
TGTGCCAGCAGTTACTCAGCGGGCGCCTCCTACGAGCAGTACTTC
>once|TRBV7-8|-|TRBJ1-1
CASRSAGTTNTEAFF
TGTGCCAGCAGAAGCGCCGGGACAACGAACACTGAAGCTTTCTTT
>-|TRBV30|-|TRBJ2-4
CAWSVYHKNIQYF
TGTGCCTGGAGTGTTTATCACAAAAACATTCAGTACTTC
>-|TRBV15|-|TRBJ1-6
CATSRAWTAAGSPLHF
TGTGCCACCAGCAGAGCCTGGACAGCCGCTGGATCACCCCTCCACTTT
>-|TRBV19|TRBD2|TRBJ2-3
CASSIENSGGAGNTDTQYF
TGTGCCAGTAGTATAGAGAATAGCGGGGGGGCCGGGAACACAGATACGCAGTATTTT
>-|TRBV7-2|TRBD1|TRBJ1-1
CASSFRQGSGTEAFF
TGTGCCAGCAGCTTCCGACAGGGGTCGGGGACTGAAGCTTTCTTT
>-|TRBV18|-|TRBJ1-3
CASSPETPSGNTIYF
TGTGCCAGCTCACCAGAGACACCCTCTGGAAACACCATATATTTT
>-|TRBV29-1|-|TRBJ1-3
CSVEEGRNSGNTIYF
TGCAGCGTTGAAGAAGGCCGAAACTCTGGAAACACCATATATTTT
>-|TRBV5-4|-|TRBJ2-3
CASSLGGGQYF
TGTGCCAGCAGCTTGGGAGGAGGGCAGTATTTT
>-|TRBV30|-|TRBJ2-3
CAWSKDRLGDTQYF
TGTGCCTGGAGTAAAGACAGGTTAGGAGATACGCAGTATTTT
>-|TRBV4-1|TRBD2|TRBJ2-7
CASSPTGLAGGLNEQYF
TGCGCCAGCAGCCCGACGGGACTAGCGGGAGGGCTGAACGAGCAGTACTTC
>-|TRBV4-2|-|TRBJ1-2
CASSLRANYGYTF
TGTGCCAGCAGCTTGAGGGCTAACTATGGCTACACCTTC
>-|TRBV2|-|TRBJ1-6
CASSEGRPRPPPLHF
TGTGCCAGCAGTGAAGGGAGACCTCGACCGCCGCCCCTCCACTTT
>-|TRBV10-3|-|TRBJ2-1
CAISEMGYNEQFF
TGTGCCATCAGTGAGATGGGCTACAATGAGCAGTTCTTC
>once|TRBV7-2|TRBD2|TRBJ2-2
CASRGGRNTGELFF
TGTGCCAGCAGAGGCGGGAGGAACACCGGGGAGCTGTTTTTT
>few|TRBV25-1|-|TRBJ2-5
CASSLETQYF
TGTGCCAGCAGCTTGGAGACCCAGTACTTC
>-|TRBV6-1|-|TRBJ1-2
CASRGWDYGYTF
TGTGCCAGCAGGGGTTGGGACTATGGCTACACCTTC
>few|TRBV5-1|-|TRBJ1-2
CASSGPGTPEGGYTF
TGCGCCAGCAGCGGACCCGGGACCCCCGAGGGTGGCTACACCTTC
>-|TRBV7-9|-|TRBJ2-5
CASSLAGGPETQYF
TGTGCCAGCAGCTTAGCGGGGGGGCCGGAGACCCAGTACTTC
>-|TRBV6-1|-|TRBJ2-2
CASSGWGAGSGELFF
TGTGCCAGCAGTGGTTGGGGGGCAGGATCCGGGGAGCTGTTTTTT
>-|TRBV19|TRBD1|TRBJ2-3
CASSMGQGLDTQYF
TGTGCCAGTAGTATGGGACAGGGATTAGATACGCAGTATTTT
>-|TRBV9|TRBD1|TRBJ2-5
CASSPTGVQETQYF
TGTGCCAGCAGTCCGACAGGGGTTCAAGAGACCCAGTACTTC
>once|TRBV11-2|TRBD1|TRBJ2-1
CASSLARGTGAQFF
TGTGCCAGCAGCTTAGCACGGGGGACAGGGGCTCAGTTCTTC
>-|TRBV5-1|-|TRBJ1-4
CASSLKGHATNEKLFF
TGCGCCAGCAGCCTAAAGGGACATGCAACTAATGAAAAACTGTTTTTT
>few|TRBV21-1|-|TRBJ1-1
CASSSQGHYRMGNTEAFF
TGTGCCAGCAGCAGTCAGGGACATTATAGGATGGGGAACACTGAAGCTTTCTTT
>once|TRBV4-2|TRBD1|TRBJ1-2
CASSQLSGTGGGGYTF
TGTGCCAGCAGCCAATTGTCCGGGACAGGGGGCGGTGGCTACACCTTC